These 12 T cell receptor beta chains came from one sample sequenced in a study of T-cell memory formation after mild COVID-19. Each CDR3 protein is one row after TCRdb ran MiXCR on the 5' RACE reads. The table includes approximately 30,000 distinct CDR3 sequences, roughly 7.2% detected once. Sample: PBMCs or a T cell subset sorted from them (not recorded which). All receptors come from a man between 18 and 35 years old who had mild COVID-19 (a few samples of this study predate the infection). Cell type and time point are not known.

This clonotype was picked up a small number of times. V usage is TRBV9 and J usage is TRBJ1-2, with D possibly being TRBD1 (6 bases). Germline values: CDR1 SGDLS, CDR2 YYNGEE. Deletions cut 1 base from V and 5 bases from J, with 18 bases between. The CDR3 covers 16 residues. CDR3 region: CASSVSGTQNTYGYTF. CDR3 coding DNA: TGTGCCAGCAGCGTATCAGGGACACAGAATACTTATGGCTACACCTTC.

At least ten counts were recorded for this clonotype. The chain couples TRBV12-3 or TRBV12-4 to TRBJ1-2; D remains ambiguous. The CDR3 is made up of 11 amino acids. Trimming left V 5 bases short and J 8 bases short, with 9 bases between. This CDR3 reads CASSPIGGYTF. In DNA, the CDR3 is TGTGCCAGCAGTCCTATTGGGGGCTACACCTTC.

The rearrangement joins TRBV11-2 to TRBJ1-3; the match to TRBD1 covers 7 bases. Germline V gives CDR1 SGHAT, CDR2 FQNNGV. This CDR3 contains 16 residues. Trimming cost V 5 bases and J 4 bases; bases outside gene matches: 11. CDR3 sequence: CASSQGVISTGNTIYF. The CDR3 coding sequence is TGTGCCAGCAGCCAGGGGGTAATTTCGACGGGAAACACCATATATTTT.

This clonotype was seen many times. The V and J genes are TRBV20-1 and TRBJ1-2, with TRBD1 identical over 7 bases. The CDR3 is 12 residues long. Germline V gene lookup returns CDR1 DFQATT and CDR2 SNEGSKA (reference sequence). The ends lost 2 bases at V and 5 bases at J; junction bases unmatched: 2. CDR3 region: CSARNRGYGYTF. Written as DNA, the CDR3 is TGCAGTGCTAGAAACAGGGGATATGGCTACACCTTC.

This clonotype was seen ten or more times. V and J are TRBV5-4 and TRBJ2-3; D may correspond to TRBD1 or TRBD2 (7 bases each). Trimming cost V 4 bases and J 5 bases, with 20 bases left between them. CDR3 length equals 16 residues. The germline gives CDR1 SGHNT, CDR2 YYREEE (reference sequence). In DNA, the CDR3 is TGTGCCAGCAGCCAAGGTGGGAGGGGGCACGGAGATACGCAGTATTTT. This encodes CASSQGGRGHGDTQYF.

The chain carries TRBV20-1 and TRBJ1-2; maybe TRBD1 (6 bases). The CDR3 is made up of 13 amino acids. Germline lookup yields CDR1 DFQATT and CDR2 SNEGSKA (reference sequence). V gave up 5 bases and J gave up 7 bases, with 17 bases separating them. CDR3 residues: CSADPHRAGGYTF. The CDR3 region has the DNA TGCAGTGCTGACCCCCACAGGGCGGGTGGCTACACCTTC.

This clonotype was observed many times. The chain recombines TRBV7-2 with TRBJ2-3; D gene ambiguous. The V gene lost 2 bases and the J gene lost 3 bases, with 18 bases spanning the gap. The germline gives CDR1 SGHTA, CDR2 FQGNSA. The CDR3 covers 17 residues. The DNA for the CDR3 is TGTGCCAGCAGCTTACGGTATTGGGCACCCACGACAGATACGCAGTATTTT. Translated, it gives CASSLRYWAPTTDTQYF. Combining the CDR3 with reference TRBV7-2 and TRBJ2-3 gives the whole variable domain GAGVSQSPSNKVTEKGKDVELRCDPISGHTALYWYRQSLGQGLEFLIYFQGNSAPDKSGLPSDRFSAERTGGSVSTLTIQRTQQEDSAVYLCASSLRYWAPTTDTQYFGPGTRLTVL.

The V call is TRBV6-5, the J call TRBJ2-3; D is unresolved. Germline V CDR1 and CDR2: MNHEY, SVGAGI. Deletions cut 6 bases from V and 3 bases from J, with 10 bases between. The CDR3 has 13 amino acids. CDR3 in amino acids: CASSGRTTDTQYF. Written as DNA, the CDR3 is TGTGCCAGCAGCGGACGGACGACAGATACGCAGTATTTT.

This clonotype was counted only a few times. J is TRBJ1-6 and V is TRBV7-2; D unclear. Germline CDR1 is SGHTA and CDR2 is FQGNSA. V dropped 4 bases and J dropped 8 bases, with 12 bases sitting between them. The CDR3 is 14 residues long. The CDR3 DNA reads TGTGCCAGCAGCTCCCAGGCCGGGGATTCACCCCTCCACTTT. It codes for CASSSQAGDSPLHF.

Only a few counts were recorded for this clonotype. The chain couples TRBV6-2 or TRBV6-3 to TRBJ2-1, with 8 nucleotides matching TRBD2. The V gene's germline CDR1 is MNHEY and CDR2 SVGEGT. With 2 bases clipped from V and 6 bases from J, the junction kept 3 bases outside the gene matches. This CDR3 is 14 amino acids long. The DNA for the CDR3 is TGTGCCAGCAGTTACGGGACTAGGTTCAATGAGCAGTTCTTC. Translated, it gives CASSYGTRFNEQFF.

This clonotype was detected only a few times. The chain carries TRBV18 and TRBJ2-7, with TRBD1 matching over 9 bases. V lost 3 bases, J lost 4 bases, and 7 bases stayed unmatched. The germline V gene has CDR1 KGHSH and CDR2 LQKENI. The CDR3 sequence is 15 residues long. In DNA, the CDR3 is TGTGCCAGCTCACCTTCGGGACAGGGCATGTACGAGCAGTACGTC. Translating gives CASSPSGQGMYEQYV.

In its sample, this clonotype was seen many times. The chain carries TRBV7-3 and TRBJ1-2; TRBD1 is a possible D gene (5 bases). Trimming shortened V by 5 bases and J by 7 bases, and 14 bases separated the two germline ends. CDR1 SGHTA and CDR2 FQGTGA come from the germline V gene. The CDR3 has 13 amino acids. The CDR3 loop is CASSPSGGIGYTF. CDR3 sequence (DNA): TGTGCCAGCAGCCCCTCCGGGGGGATTGGCTACACCTTC.